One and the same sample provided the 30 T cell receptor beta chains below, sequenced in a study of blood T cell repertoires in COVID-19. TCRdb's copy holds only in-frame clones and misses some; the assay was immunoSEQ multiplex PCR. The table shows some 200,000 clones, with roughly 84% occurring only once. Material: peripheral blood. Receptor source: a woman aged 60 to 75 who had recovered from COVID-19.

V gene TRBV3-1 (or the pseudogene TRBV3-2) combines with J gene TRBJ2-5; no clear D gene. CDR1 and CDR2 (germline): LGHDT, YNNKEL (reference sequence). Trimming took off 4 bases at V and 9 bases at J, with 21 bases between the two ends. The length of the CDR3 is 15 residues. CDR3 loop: CASSLRWQALMAQYF. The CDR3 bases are TGTGCCAGCAGCCTTCGTTGGCAGGCCCTAATGGCCCAGTACTTC.

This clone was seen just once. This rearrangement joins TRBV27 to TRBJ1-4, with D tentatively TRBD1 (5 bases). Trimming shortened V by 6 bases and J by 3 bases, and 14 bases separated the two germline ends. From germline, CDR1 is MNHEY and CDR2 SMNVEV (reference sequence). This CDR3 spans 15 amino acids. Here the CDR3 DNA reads TGTGCCAGCAGACCTCAGGGAGGGGCTAATGAAAAACTGTTTTTT. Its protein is CASRPQGGANEKLFF.

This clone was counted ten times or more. CDR3: CASSLGSGGVNEQFF. CDR3 DNA: TGTGCCAGCAGCTTAGGTAGCGGGGGGGTCAATGAGCAGTTCTTC. The chain employs TRBV7-9 and TRBJ2-1; 11 nucleotides align to TRBD2. V was pared by 1 base and J by 6 bases, with 2 bases of the junction left unmatched. The CDR3 totals 15 residues. Germline lookup yields CDR1 SEHNR and CDR2 FQNEAQ (reference sequence).

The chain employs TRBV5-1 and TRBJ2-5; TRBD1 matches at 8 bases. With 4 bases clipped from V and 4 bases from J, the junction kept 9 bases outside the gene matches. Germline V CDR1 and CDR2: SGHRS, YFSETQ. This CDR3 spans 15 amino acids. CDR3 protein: CASSPWAGGGETQYF. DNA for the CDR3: TGCGCCAGCAGCCCGTGGGCAGGGGGCGGAGAGACCCAGTACTTC.

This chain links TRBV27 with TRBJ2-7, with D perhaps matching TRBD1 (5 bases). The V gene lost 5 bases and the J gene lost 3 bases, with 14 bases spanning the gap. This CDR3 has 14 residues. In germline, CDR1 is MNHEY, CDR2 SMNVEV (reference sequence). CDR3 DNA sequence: TGTGCCAGCAGTCTCGGCACAGGCCACTACGAGCAGTACTTC. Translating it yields CASSLGTGHYEQYF.

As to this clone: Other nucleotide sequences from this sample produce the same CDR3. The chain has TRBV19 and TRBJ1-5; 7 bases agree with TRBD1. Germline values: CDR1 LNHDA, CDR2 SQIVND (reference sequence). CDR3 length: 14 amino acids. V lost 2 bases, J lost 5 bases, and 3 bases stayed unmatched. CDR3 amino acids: CASSIWTGDQPQHF. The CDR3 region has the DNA TGTGCCAGTAGTATATGGACAGGTGATCAGCCCCAGCATTTT.

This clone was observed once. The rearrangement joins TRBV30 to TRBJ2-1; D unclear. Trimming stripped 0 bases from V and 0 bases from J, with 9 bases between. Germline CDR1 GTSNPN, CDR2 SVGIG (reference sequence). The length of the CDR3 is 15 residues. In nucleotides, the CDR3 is TGTGCCTGGAGTGTACGTCTAAGCTCCTACAATGAGCAGTTCTTC. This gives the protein CAWSVRLSSYNEQFF.

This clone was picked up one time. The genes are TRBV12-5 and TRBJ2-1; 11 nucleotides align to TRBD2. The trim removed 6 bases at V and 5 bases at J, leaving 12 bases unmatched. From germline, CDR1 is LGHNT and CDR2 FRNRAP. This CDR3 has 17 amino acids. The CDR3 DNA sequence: TGTGCTAGTGGCCTGAGGGGTCTAGCGGGGGGTCACAATGAGCAGTTCTTC. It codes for CASGLRGLAGGHNEQFF. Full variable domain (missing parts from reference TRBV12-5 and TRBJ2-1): DARVTQTPRHKVTEMGQEVTMRCQPILGHNTVFWYRQTMMQGLELLAYFRNRAPLDDSGMPKDRFSAEMPDATLATLKIQPSEPRDSAVYFCASGLRGLAGGHNEQFFGPGTRLTVL.

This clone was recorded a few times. DNA of the CDR3: TGTGCCTGGACTAACTACAATGAGCAGTTCTTC. It codes for CAWTNYNEQFF. This chain links TRBV30 with TRBJ2-1; D unresolved. The germline V gene encodes CDR1 GTSNPN and CDR2 SVGIG (reference sequence). This CDR3 has 11 residues. The ends were cut back, 4 bases at V and 3 bases at J, with 4 bases in the middle. The entire variable domain, with the rest obtained from reference TRBV30 and TRBJ2-1, is as follows: SQTIHQWPATLVQPVGSPLSLECTVEGTSNPNLYWYRQAAGRGLQLLFYSVGIGQISSEVPQNLSASRPQDRQFILSSKKLLLSDSGFYLCAWTNYNEQFFGPGTRLTVL.

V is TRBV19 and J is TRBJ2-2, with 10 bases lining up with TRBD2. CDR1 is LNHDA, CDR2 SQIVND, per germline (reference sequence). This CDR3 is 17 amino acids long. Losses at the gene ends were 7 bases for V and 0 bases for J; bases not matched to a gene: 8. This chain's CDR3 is CASTSPGLASNTGELFF. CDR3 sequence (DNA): TGTGCCAGTACCTCCCCGGGACTAGCGTCGAACACCGGGGAGCTGTTTTTT.

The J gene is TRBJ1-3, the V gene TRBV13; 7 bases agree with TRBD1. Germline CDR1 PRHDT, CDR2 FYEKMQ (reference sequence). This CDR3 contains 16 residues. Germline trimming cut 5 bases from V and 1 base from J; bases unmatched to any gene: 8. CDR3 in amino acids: CASSRIKQGSGNTIYF. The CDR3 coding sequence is TGTGCCAGCAGCCGAATTAAACAGGGGTCTGGAAACACCATATATTTT.

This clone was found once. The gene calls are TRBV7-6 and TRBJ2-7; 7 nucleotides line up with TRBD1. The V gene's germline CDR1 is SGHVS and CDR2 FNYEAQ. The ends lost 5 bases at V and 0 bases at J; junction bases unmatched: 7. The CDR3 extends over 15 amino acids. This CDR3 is CASSPPGTASYEQYF. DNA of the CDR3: TGTGCCAGCAGCCCGCCCGGGACAGCCTCCTACGAGCAGTACTTC.

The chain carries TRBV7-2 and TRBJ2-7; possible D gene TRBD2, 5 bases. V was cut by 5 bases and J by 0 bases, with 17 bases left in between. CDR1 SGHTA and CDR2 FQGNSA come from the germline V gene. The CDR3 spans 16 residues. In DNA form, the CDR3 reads TGTGCCAGCAGCCCCCCCGGACGGGGAAGCTCCTACGAGCAGTACTTC. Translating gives CASSPPGRGSSYEQYF. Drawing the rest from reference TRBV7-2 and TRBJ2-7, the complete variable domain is GAGVSQSPSNKVTEKGKDVELRCDPISGHTALYWYRQSLGQGLEFLIYFQGNSAPDKSGLPSDRFSAERTGGSVSTLTIQRTQQEDSAVYLCASSPPGRGSSYEQYFGPGTRLTVT.

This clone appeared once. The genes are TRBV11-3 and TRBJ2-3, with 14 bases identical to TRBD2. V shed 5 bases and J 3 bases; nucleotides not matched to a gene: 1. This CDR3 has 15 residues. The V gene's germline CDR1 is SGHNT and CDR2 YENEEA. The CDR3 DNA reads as TGTGCCAGCAGCAGACTAGCGGGGGGGACAGATACGCAGTATTTT. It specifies CASSRLAGGTDTQYF.

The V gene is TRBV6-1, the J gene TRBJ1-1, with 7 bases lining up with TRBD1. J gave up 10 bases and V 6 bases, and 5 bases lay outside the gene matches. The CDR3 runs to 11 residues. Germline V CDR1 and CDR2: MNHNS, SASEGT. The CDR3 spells CASSPGGAAFF. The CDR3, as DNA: TGTGCCAGCAGCCCAGGGGGAGCAGCTTTCTTT.

CDR3 in amino acids: CAWSVAGGNEQFF. CDR3 nucleotides: TGTGCCTGGAGTGTGGCGGGGGGCAATGAGCAGTTCTTC. V usage is TRBV30 and J usage is TRBJ2-1; 8 bases agree with TRBD2. The CDR3 runs to 13 residues. Germline lookup yields CDR1 GTSNPN and CDR2 SVGIG (reference sequence). V shed 0 bases and J 6 bases; nucleotides not matched to a gene: 1.

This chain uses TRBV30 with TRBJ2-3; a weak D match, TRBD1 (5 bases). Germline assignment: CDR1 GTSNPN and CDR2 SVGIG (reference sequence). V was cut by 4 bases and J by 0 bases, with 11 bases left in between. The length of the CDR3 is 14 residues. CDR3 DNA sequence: TGTGCCTGGACCAAAGGGGTTAGCACAGATACGCAGTATTTT. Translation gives CAWTKGVSTDTQYF.

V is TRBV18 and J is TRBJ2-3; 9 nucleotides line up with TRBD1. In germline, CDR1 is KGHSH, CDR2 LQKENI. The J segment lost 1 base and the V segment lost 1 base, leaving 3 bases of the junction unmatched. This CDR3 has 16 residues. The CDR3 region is CASSPLGQGGTDTQYF. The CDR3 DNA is TGTGCCAGCTCACCACTGGGACAGGGCGGCACAGATACGCAGTATTTT.

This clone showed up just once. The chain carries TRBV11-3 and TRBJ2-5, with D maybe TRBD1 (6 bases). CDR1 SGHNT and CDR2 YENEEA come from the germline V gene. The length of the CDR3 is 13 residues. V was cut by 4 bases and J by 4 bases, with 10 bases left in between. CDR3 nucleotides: TGTGCCAGCAGCTCACAGGGCATAGAGACCCAGTACTTC. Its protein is CASSSQGIETQYF.

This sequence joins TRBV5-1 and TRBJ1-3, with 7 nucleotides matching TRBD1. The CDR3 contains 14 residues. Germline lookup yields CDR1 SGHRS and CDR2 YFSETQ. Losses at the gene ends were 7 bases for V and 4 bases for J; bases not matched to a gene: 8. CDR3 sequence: CASQTQGGGNTIYF. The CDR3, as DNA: TGCGCCAGCCAAACCCAGGGGGGCGGAAACACCATATATTTT.

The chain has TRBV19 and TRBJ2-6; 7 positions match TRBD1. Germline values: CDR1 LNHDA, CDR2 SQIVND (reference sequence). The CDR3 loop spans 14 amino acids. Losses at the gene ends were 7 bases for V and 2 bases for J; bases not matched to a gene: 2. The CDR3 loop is CASIDRAGANVLTF. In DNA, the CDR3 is TGTGCCAGTATTGACAGGGCTGGGGCCAACGTCCTGACTTTC.

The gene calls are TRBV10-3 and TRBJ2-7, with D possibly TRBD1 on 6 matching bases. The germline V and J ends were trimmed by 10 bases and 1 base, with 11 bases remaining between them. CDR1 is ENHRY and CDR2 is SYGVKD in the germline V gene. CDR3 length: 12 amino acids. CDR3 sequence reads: CATRTASYEQYF. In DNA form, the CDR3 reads TGTGCCACCCGGACAGCTTCCTACGAGCAGTACTTC.

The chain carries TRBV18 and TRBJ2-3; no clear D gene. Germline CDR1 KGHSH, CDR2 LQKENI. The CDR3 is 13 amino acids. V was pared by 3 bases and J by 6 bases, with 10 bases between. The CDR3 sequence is CASSPTSADTQYF. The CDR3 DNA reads TGTGCCAGCTCACCTACGAGCGCCGATACGCAGTATTTT.

CDR3 sequence reads: CASSPVGGTGELFF. The CDR3 region has the DNA TGTGCCAGCAGCCCAGTCGGGGGCACCGGGGAGCTGTTTTTT. The chain carries TRBV7-3 and TRBJ2-2, with a tentative D call TRBD2 (6 bases). V was pared by 5 bases and J by 4 bases, with 11 bases between. Germline V gene sequence: CDR1 SGHTA, CDR2 FQGTGA. The CDR3 is 14 amino acids.

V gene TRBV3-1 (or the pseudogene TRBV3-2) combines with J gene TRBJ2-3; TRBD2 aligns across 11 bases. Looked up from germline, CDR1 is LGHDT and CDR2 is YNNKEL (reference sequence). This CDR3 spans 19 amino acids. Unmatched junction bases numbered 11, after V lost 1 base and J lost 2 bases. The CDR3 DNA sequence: TGTGCCAGCAGCCAAGGTCGTAGCGGGGGGGCCGGTTCCACAGATACGCAGTATTTT. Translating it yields CASSQGRSGGAGSTDTQYF.

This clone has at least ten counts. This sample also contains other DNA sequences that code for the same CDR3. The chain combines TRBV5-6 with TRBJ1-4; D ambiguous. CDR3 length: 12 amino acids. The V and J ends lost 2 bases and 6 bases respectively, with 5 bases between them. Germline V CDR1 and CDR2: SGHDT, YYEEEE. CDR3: CASSLSDEKLFF. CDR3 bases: TGTGCCAGCAGCTTATCTGATGAAAAACTGTTTTTT.

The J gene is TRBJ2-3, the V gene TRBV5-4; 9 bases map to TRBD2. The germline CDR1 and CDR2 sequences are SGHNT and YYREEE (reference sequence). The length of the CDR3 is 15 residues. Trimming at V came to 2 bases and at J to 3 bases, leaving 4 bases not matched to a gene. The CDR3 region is CASSLLAGNTDTQYF. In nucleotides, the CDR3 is TGTGCCAGCAGCTTACTAGCGGGTAATACAGATACGCAGTATTTT.

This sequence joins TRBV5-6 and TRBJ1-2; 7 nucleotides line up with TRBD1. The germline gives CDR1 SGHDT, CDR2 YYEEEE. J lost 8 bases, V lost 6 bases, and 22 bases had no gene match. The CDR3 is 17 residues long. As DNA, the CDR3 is TGTGCCAGCACCTTCGTTAACGATATAACAGGGGTGGGCGGCTACACCTTC. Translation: CASTFVNDITGVGGYTF.

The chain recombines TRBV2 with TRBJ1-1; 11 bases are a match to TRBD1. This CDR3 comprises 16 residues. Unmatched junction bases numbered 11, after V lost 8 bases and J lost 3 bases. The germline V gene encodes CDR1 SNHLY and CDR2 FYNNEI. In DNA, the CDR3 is TGTGCCAGCCGCCAAGGACAGGGGGCGCAGTACACTGAAGCTTTCTTT. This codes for CASRQGQGAQYTEAFF.

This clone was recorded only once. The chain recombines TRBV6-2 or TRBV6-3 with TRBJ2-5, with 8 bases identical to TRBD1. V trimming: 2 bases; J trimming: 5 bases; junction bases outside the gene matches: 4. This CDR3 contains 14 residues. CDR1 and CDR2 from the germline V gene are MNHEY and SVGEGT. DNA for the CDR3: TGTGCCAGCAGTTACGGACAGGGTGAGGAGACCCAGTACTTC. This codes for CASSYGQGEETQYF.